This passage covers 15 T cell receptor beta chains from one sample sequenced in a study of cytomegalovirus exposure and HLA in healthy donors. It was with 60 Vbeta and 13 Jbeta primers that the PCR ran. Using immunoSEQ multiplex PCR, the repertoire was profiled, and TCRdb retains in-frame clones only, with some absent. The table includes tens of thousands of clones, roughly four fifths detected once. The sequenced sample consisted of PBMCs. The source of these receptors is a woman between 25 and 40 years old in good health and CMV-seronegative.

The genes are TRBV18 and TRBJ1-2, with a weak D call TRBD1 (6 bases). Germline V CDR1 and CDR2: KGHSH, LQKENI. CDR3 size: 15 residues. Trimming stripped 0 bases from V and 5 bases from J, with 13 bases between. Here the CDR3 DNA reads TGTGCCAGCTCACCACCCGAAGGGGGGGCTTATGGCTACACCTTC. Translating it yields CASSPPEGGAYGYTF.

The chain recombines TRBV5-4 with TRBJ1-2; 8 positions agree with TRBD1. The CDR3 consists of 14 residues. J was trimmed by 3 bases and V by 4 bases; bases with no gene match: 5. CDR1 and CDR2 (germline): SGHNT, YYREEE (reference sequence). CDR3 sequence (DNA): TGTGCCAGCAGCAAAGACAGGGGCCACTATGGCTACACCTTC. It encodes CASSKDRGHYGYTF. The full variable domain, completed using reference TRBV5-4 and TRBJ1-2, is ETGVTQSPTHLIKTRGQQVTLRCSSQSGHNTVSWYQQALGQGPQFIFQYYREEENGRGNFPPRFSGLQFPNYSSELNVNALELDDSALYLCASSKDRGHYGYTFGSGTRLTVV.

The CDR3 region has the DNA TGTGCCATCAGCGGAACAGACAATGAGCAGTTCTTC. Translated, it gives CAISGTDNEQFF. The rearrangement joins TRBV10-3 to TRBJ2-1; D uncertain. V gave up 6 bases and J gave up 5 bases, with 8 bases separating them. The CDR3 has 12 residues. Germline CDR1 and CDR2: ENHRY and SYGVKD.

This clone has more than one count but fewer than ten. The chain employs TRBV5-5 and TRBJ2-1; 9 bases align to TRBD1. This CDR3 contains 16 residues. V dropped 4 bases and J dropped 6; count of bases not matched to a gene: 11. Per germline, CDR1 SGHKS and CDR2 YYEKEE (reference sequence). For the CDR3, the DNA is TGTGCCAGCAGCAGAATGGGGACAGGGAGTACCAATGAGCAGTTCTTC. Translation: CASSRMGTGSTNEQFF.

The genes are TRBV18 and TRBJ2-1, with TRBD2 matching over 14 bases. J was trimmed by 1 base and V by 3 bases; bases with no gene match: 11. The CDR3 is 20 amino acids. Germline CDR1 and CDR2: KGHSH and LQKENI. CDR3 DNA sequence: TGTGCCAGCTCACCGCGACTAGCGGGAGGGTCGAAAGGGTCCTACAATGAGCAGTTCTTC. This sequence encodes CASSPRLAGGSKGSYNEQFF.

V and J are TRBV27 and TRBJ2-1, with a weak D call TRBD2 (5 bases). The CDR3 is 16 amino acids. Germline V lookup: CDR1 MNHEY, CDR2 SMNVEV (reference sequence). V was trimmed by 5 bases and J by 2 bases, leaving 16 bases between them. Here the CDR3 DNA reads TGTGCCAGCAGTGTGCTACCGAGGGCGACCTACAATGAGCAGTTCTTC. This translates into CASSVLPRATYNEQFF.

On this clone itself: The junction differs from germline at one of its ends, possibly a read error. The chain employs TRBV7-9 and TRBJ1-2, with 8 bases lining up with TRBD1. Germline values: CDR1 SEHNR, CDR2 FQNEAQ (reference sequence). The CDR3 is made up of 13 amino acids. The CDR3 nucleotides read TGTTCCAGCAGCTTAGGACAGGGCGTCGGCTACACCTTC. As protein: CSSSLGQGVGYTF. Based on the CDR3 plus reference TRBV7-9 and TRBJ1-2, the full variable domain is DTGVSQNPRHKITKRGQNVTFRCDPISEHNRLYWYRQTLGQGPEFLTYFQNEAQLEKSRLLSDRFSAERPKGSFSTLEIQRTEQGDSAMYLCSSSLGQGVGYTFGSGTRLTVV.

This clone was seen a few times. CDR3 sequence reads: CATSTGLAGVWGDIQYF. The CDR3, as DNA: TGTGCCACCAGCACAGGACTAGCGGGAGTATGGGGAGACATTCAGTACTTC. The chain has TRBV15 and TRBJ2-4; 13 bases agree with TRBD2. The V gene's germline CDR1 is LNHNV and CDR2 YYDKDF (reference sequence). CDR3 size: 17 residues. Losses at the gene ends were 4 bases for V and 8 bases for J; bases not matched to a gene: 11.

The chain couples TRBV5-1 to TRBJ2-3; 8 nucleotides align to TRBD1. The CDR3 sequence is 17 residues long. CDR1 is SGHRS and CDR2 is YFSETQ in the germline V gene. Unmatched junction bases numbered 12, after V lost 2 bases and J lost 4 bases. For the CDR3, the DNA is TGCGCCAGCAGCTTATCCCCCGGGACAGGTCGCGCAGATACGCAGTATTTT. Translation gives CASSLSPGTGRADTQYF. The complete variable domain, with remaining parts taken from reference TRBV5-1 and TRBJ2-3, reads KAGVTQTPRYLIKTRGQQVTLSCSPISGHRSVSWYQQTPGQGLQFLFEYFSETQRNKGNFPGRFSGRQFSNSRSEMNVSTLELGDSALYLCASSLSPGTGRADTQYFGPGTRLTVL.

J is TRBJ2-1 and V is TRBV7-8; 13 bases map to TRBD2. Germline trimming cut 5 bases from V and 6 bases from J; bases unmatched to any gene: 4. The V gene's germline CDR1 is SGHVS and CDR2 FQNEAQ. This CDR3 contains 15 residues. CDR3 coding DNA: TGTGCCAGCAGCCAACTAGCGGGAGGGATCAATGAGCAGTTCTTC. The encoded protein is CASSQLAGGINEQFF.

This sequence joins TRBV11-2 and TRBJ1-5; D is unresolved. The CDR3 spans 12 residues. Germline V gene sequence: CDR1 SGHAT, CDR2 FQNNGV. Trimming removed 5 bases from V and 9 bases from J, with 11 bases in between. CDR3 sequence (DNA): TGTGCCAGCAGCCCAAGTGGAGGGCCCCAGCATTTT. This translates into CASSPSGGPQHF.

The chain recombines TRBV27 with TRBJ1-2; the D gene is possibly TRBD1 (5 bases). Trimming cost V 0 bases and J 6 bases, with 17 bases left between them. The CDR3 runs 16 residues. Germline CDR1 is MNHEY and CDR2 is SMNVEV (reference sequence). CDR3: CASSLSILRGGNGYTF. For the CDR3, the DNA is TGTGCCAGCAGTTTATCGATATTAAGGGGCGGGAATGGCTACACCTTC.

The rearrangement joins TRBV27 to TRBJ1-6, with 7 positions matching TRBD1. This CDR3 contains 15 residues. CDR1 is MNHEY, CDR2 SMNVEV, per germline (reference sequence). Trimming cost V 2 bases and J 8 bases; bases outside gene matches: 6. The CDR3 sequence: CASSLDRVVYSPLHF. CDR3 DNA: TGTGCCAGCAGTTTAGACAGGGTAGTATATTCACCCCTCCACTTT.

This clone was seen only a few times. The chain uses TRBV6-5 and TRBJ2-7; D unresolved. CDR3 length: 16 residues. With 4 bases removed from V and 3 bases from J, the gap between germline ends came to 19 bases. CDR1 and CDR2 from the germline V gene are MNHEY and SVGAGI. Here the CDR3 DNA reads TGTGCCAGCAGTTCCCCCAGTACCCGTATATACTACGAGCAGTACTTC. It yields the protein CASSSPSTRIYYEQYF.

The CDR3 reads CASSPQGGRETQYF. CDR3 bases: TGCGCCAGCAGCCCTCAGGGGGGACGTGAGACCCAGTACTTC. The rearrangement uses TRBV5-1 and TRBJ2-5; tentatively, D is TRBD1 (7 bases). The CDR3 totals 14 residues. In germline, CDR1 is SGHRS, CDR2 YFSETQ. V was pared by 4 bases and J by 5 bases, with 15 bases between.